This section outlines one T cell receptor beta chain sequence together with its context. Assay: immunoSEQ multiplex PCR; the TCRdb copy retains only in-frame clones and omits some. The data show some 49,000 clones, with more than 85% seen just once and 3% to 4% held by the top ten. The source of the sample is a study of technical replicates of blood from a few donors. The CDR3 spans 14 residues. The V end was cut by 0 bases, the J end by 5 bases, with 10 bases between. Germline-derived CDR1 and CDR2 are MNHEY and SVGAGI. This clonotype originated in a human donor in good health. Some clones in this sample may be carry-over from other donors' samples. The gene calls are TRBV6-5 and TRBJ1-1; perhaps TRBD1 as D (6 bases). Sequencing was performed on PBMCs. The CDR3: CASSYSRRGTEAFF. The CDR3 region has the DNA TGTGCCAGCAGTTACTCACGAAGGGGGACTGAAGCTTTCTTT.